This TCR beta chain was sequenced for a study of blood T cell repertoires in COVID-19. Looking at the study overall: Whether acute or convalescent, the COVID-19 samples came from the United States, Italy and Spain. T cells, B-cell-depleted T cells, or PBMCs provided the cDNA or gDNA that served as material.

The V gene lost 5 bases and the J gene lost 3 bases, with 12 bases spanning the gap. CDR1 is SGHAT, CDR2 FQNNGV, per germline. CDR3 size: 14 residues. Original processing methods: Scientists estimated how many nucleated cells there were by amplifying reference gene primers. The repertoire was sequenced with immunoSEQ multiplex PCR; TCRdb's copy has only in-frame clones and lacks some. Clone size and the V and J calls come from that table; the DNA yielded D and trimming. The table lists 310,000 or so clones, 70% to 90% of them singletons, with around 1.4% in the top ten. The sequenced sample consisted of peripheral blood. This receptor was taken from a man between 65 and 79 years old with acute or convalescent COVID-19. V is TRBV11-2 and J is TRBJ2-3; a possible D gene is TRBD2 (6 bases). CDR3 amino acids: CASSKVGSTDTQYF. In DNA form, the CDR3 reads TGTGCCAGCAGCAAAGTCGGGAGTACAGATACGCAGTATTTT.